Shown below are 13 T cell receptor beta chains from a single sample sequenced in a study of T cell repertoires in cytomegalovirus infection. TCRdb reanalysed the reads using MiXCR and keeps one entry per CDR3 protein. The sample records about 400,000 distinct CDR3 sequences, 15% to 20% being singletons. Sequencing input: PBMCs. The receptors come from a human donor in good health (CMV status not recorded). Some clones in this sample may be carry-over from other donors' samples.

This clonotype was seen a few times. The rearrangement links TRBV7-2 to TRBJ1-1; possibly TRBD1 for D (6 bases). The CDR3 length is 14 residues. Germline V gene data show CDR1 as SGHTA and CDR2 as FQGNSA. Trimming cost V 1 base and J 4 bases, with 10 bases left between them. This chain's CDR3 is CASSLETGFTEAFF. For the CDR3, the DNA is TGTGCCAGCAGCTTAGAGACAGGCTTCACTGAAGCTTTCTTT. Looking up the rest from reference TRBV7-2 and TRBJ1-1 gives the full variable domain: GAGVSQSPSNKVTEKGKDVELRCDPISGHTALYWYRQSLGQGLEFLIYFQGNSAPDKSGLPSDRFSAERTGGSVSTLTIQRTQQEDSAVYLCASSLETGFTEAFFGQGTRLTVV.

This clonotype showed up many times. The chain recombines TRBV12-3 or TRBV12-4 with TRBJ2-6; a weak D match, TRBD1 (5 bases). V lost 5 bases to trimming and J lost 4 bases, with 9 bases between them. The length of the CDR3 is 14 residues. CDR3: CASSGALGANVLTF. CDR3 sequence (DNA): TGTGCCAGCAGTGGGGCCCTCGGGGCCAACGTCCTGACTTTC.

The rearrangement uses TRBV7-2 and TRBJ2-7, with 9 bases aligning to TRBD2. The trim removed 5 bases at V and 6 bases at J, leaving 8 bases unmatched. The CDR3 length is 14 residues. Germline V lookup: CDR1 SGHTA, CDR2 FQGNSA. The CDR3 region is CASSRTSAIGEQYF. In DNA, the CDR3 is TGTGCCAGCAGCCGGACTAGCGCGATTGGCGAGCAGTACTTC.

This clonotype was detected ten times or more. This rearrangement joins TRBV7-2 to TRBJ2-7; D possibly matches TRBD1 or TRBD2 (5 bases each). Germline CDR1 is SGHTA and CDR2 is FQGNSA. This CDR3 region has 14 residues. The V end was cut by 5 bases, the J end by 0 bases, with 11 bases between. The CDR3 DNA follows: TGTGCCAGCAGCCGCAGGGACCGCTCCTACGAGCAGTACTTC. Translated: CASSRRDRSYEQYF.

The V and J genes are TRBV6-6 and TRBJ2-1, with 10 nucleotides matching TRBD2. Germline CDR1 reads MNHNY; CDR2 reads SVGAGI (reference sequence). V shed 5 bases and J 9 bases; nucleotides not matched to a gene: 13. The CDR3 covers 16 residues. The CDR3 sequence is CASSARLAGAQGEQFF. CDR3 sequence (DNA): TGTGCCAGCAGTGCCCGCCTAGCGGGGGCCCAGGGTGAGCAGTTCTTC.

Comments on this clonotype: A much more abundant neighbour one base away suggests this may be a read error. The genes are TRBV28 and TRBJ1-2; D is unresolved. The CDR3 covers 13 residues. V was clipped by 3 bases and J by 4 bases, with 9 bases between them. Germline-derived CDR1 and CDR2 are MDHEN and SYDVKM. The CDR3 reads CASSLNTFYGYTF. CDR3 DNA: TGTGCCAGCAGTTTGAATACGTTCTATGGCTACACCTTC.

The chain uses TRBV7-6 and TRBJ1-2; D gene ambiguous. Germline V gene sequence: CDR1 SGHVS, CDR2 FNYEAQ. The germline V and J ends were trimmed by 1 base and 2 bases, with 5 bases remaining between them. The CDR3 is 13 residues long. CDR3 amino acids: CASSLEVNYGYTF. The CDR3 bases are TGTGCCAGCAGCTTAGAAGTAAACTATGGCTACACCTTC.

This clonotype has just one count. The genes are TRBV29-1 and TRBJ2-1; TRBD2 is a possible D gene (6 bases). Germline CDR1 and CDR2: SQVTM and ANQGSEA. V was shortened by 5 bases and J by 3 bases, with 26 bases between the two germline ends. The CDR3 has 18 residues. The CDR3: CSVNLLGERGLNYNEQFF. For the CDR3, the DNA is TGCAGCGTTAATTTGCTAGGGGAGAGGGGACTTAACTACAATGAGCAGTTCTTC.

The table lists this clonotype with a few counts. The rearrangement links TRBV28 to TRBJ2-5; the D gene is possibly TRBD2 (5 bases). The CDR3 spans 13 residues. Germline V gene data show CDR1 as MDHEN and CDR2 as SYDVKM. The V gene lost 7 bases and the J gene lost 0 bases, with 9 bases spanning the gap. In DNA form, the CDR3 reads TGTGCCAGCATAGCGCCTTACCAAGAGACCCAGTACTTC. Residues: CASIAPYQETQYF.

This clonotype has a handful of counts. This rearrangement joins TRBV13 to TRBJ2-3, with TRBD2 matching over 11 bases. The CDR3 extends over 16 amino acids. J gave up 5 bases and V 4 bases, and 8 bases lay outside the gene matches. Per germline, CDR1 PRHDT and CDR2 FYEKMQ (reference sequence). Here the CDR3 reads CASSSMTSGAGDTQYF. CDR3 sequence (DNA): TGTGCCAGCAGCTCCATGACTAGCGGGGCGGGAGATACGCAGTATTTT.

The rearrangement links TRBV3-1 to TRBJ2-1; 8 bases are a match to TRBD2. Germline loops: CDR1 LGHDT, CDR2 YNNKEL (reference sequence). The CDR3 is 17 residues long. The junction had 8 bases not matched to a gene; V was cut back by 1 base and J by 3 bases. DNA of the CDR3: TGTGCCAGCAGCCAAGTGTCGGCGGGAGGTTGCTACAATGAGCAGTTCTTC. Translating gives CASSQVSAGGCYNEQFF.

The rearrangement uses TRBV19 and TRBJ2-5; TRBD1 is a possible D gene (6 bases). V lost 3 bases to trimming and J lost 4 bases, with 12 bases between them. The CDR3 length is 14 residues. CDR1 and CDR2 (germline): LNHDA, SQIVND (reference sequence). This chain's CDR3 is CASSIQGTAETQYF. Written as DNA, the CDR3 is TGTGCCAGTAGTATCCAGGGGACGGCAGAGACCCAGTACTTC.

The chain joins TRBV2 to TRBJ2-1, with a possible D match to TRBD1 (6 bases). V was cut by 7 bases and J by 1 base, with 14 bases left in between. The CDR3 has 15 amino acids. CDR1 is SNHLY, CDR2 FYNNEI, per germline. The CDR3 DNA is TGTGCCAGCAACGGTAGAACAGGGTCCTACAATGAGCAGTTCTTC. It is translated as CASNGRTGSYNEQFF.